Listed below are T cell receptor beta chains from one sample, sequenced in a study of T cell responses to AZD1222 COVID-19 vaccine. Sequencing was performed with immunoSEQ multiplex PCR; in TCRdb, only in-frame clones are kept and a portion is missing. This sample carries some 180,000 clones, under 95% of them seen once, and the ten largest clones take about 1.5%. Specimen: peripheral blood, collected 28 days after the second AZD1222 dose. The receptor set was obtained from an adult who received the AZD1222 COVID-19 vaccine. Both conserved end residues are part of each CDR3. D genes are given only for firm matches. Clone size is given for some rows only: seen once, a few or many times, or a class if the clone is expanded.

abundance,v_gene,d_gene,j_gene,CDR3aa,CDR3nt
NA,TRBV28,NA,TRBJ2-7,CASSFSTGAEQYF,TGTGCCAGCAGTTTTTCCACAGGTGCCGAGCAGTACTTC
NA,TRBV24-1,NA,TRBJ2-1,CATSDLGALTVNEQFF,TGTGCCACCAGTGATTTGGGGGCCTTGACGGTCAATGAGCAGTTCTTC
NA,TRBV4-1,NA,TRBJ1-5,CASSQVPGDTYNQPQHF,TGCGCCAGCAGCCAAGTCCCCGGGGACACTTACAATCAGCCCCAGCATTTT
NA,TRBV6-5,TRBD1,TRBJ1-1,CASRQGVAFF,TGTGCCAGCAGACAGGGGGTAGCTTTCTTT
NA,TRBV15,NA,TRBJ2-3,CATSRPFGRSTDTQYF,TGTGCCACCAGCCGGCCATTCGGGAGAAGCACAGATACGCAGTATTTT
NA,TRBV5-1,NA,TRBJ1-1,CASSLAAGTTEAFF,TGCGCCAGCAGCTTGGCGGCAGGAACCACTGAAGCTTTCTTT
NA,TRBV5-1,TRBD1,TRBJ1-2,CASSLEGQGANGYTF,TGCGCCAGCAGCTTAGAGGGACAGGGGGCCAATGGCTACACCTTC
once,TRBV7-2,NA,TRBJ1-2,CASSSDRANYGYTF,TGTGCCAGCAGCTCGGACAGAGCTAACTATGGCTACACCTTC
NA,TRBV27,NA,TRBJ2-6,CASSLEPGVSGANVLTF,TGTGCCAGCAGTCTAGAACCCGGCGTTTCTGGGGCCAACGTCCTGACTTTC
NA,TRBV5-1,TRBD1,TRBJ1-5,CASTTGTDGNQPQHF,TGCGCCAGCACGACCGGGACAGATGGCAATCAGCCCCAGCATTTT
NA,TRBV15,NA,TRBJ1-3,CATSRGAARFSGNTIYF,TGTGCCACCAGCAGAGGGGCAGCCCGCTTCTCTGGAAACACCATATATTTT
NA,TRBV7-9,NA,TRBJ2-5,CASALDGTQYF,TGTGCCAGTGCCCTAGACGGGACCCAGTACTTC
once,TRBV6-5,NA,TRBJ1-3,CASSSSSGGADTIYF,TGTGCCAGCAGTTCGTCGTCGGGGGGCGCAGACACCATATATTTT
few,TRBV10-3,NA,TRBJ1-2,CATLGGRGGYGYTF,TGTGCCACCTTAGGTGGCAGGGGCGGCTATGGCTACACCTTC
NA,TRBV6-5,TRBD1,TRBJ1-1,CASSYTTGEGGAFF,TGTGCCAGCAGTTACACCACAGGGGAAGGTGGGGCTTTCTTT
NA,TRBV2,NA,TRBJ2-3,CASRRGSSTDTQYF,TGTGCCAGCAGAAGAGGATCTAGCACAGATACGCAGTATTTT
NA,TRBV9,TRBD2,TRBJ2-1,CASSVAGLSGRVNEQFF,TGTGCCAGCAGCGTAGCAGGGCTAAGCGGGAGGGTCAATGAGCAGTTCTTC
NA,TRBV7-8,TRBD1,TRBJ1-3,CASSPREGALSGNTIYF,TGTGCCAGCAGCCCTCGGGAGGGGGCACTCTCTGGAAACACCATATATTTT
NA,TRBV11-2,NA,TRBJ1-4,CASSLDRNEKLFF,TGTGCCAGCAGCTTAGATAGGAATGAAAAACTGTTTTTT
NA,TRBV19,TRBD1,TRBJ1-3,CATERTGGNTIYF,TGTGCCACCGAGAGGACAGGGGGAAACACCATATATTTT
NA,TRBV5-1,NA,TRBJ2-5,CASSLGLGVGETQYF,TGCGCCAGCAGCTTGGGCCTCGGCGTGGGCGAGACCCAGTACTTC
NA,TRBV28,NA,TRBJ1-4,CASVRGATNEKLFF,TGTGCCAGCGTTAGGGGGGCAACTAATGAAAAACTGTTTTTT
NA,TRBV28,NA,TRBJ2-5,CASSSIKKETQYF,TGTGCCAGCAGTTCAATCAAGAAAGAGACCCAGTACTTC
NA,TRBV19,NA,TRBJ1-1,CASSLGADTEAFF,TGTGCCAGTAGTTTGGGGGCTGACACTGAAGCTTTCTTT
NA,TRBV27,NA,TRBJ2-7,CASSWGQGSYEQYF,TGTGCCAGCAGTTGGGGGCAGGGGTCCTACGAGCAGTACTTC
NA,TRBV28,NA,TRBJ1-6,CASSLGLSTGNSPLHF,TGTGCCAGCAGTTTAGGGTTATCGACCGGTAATTCACCCCTCCACTTT
NA,TRBV7-3,NA,TRBJ1-3,CASSLTHGGNTIYF,TGTGCCAGCAGCTTAACACATGGGGGAAACACCATATATTTT
NA,TRBV18,TRBD1,TRBJ1-2,CASSPQTGNYGYTF,TGTGCCAGCTCACCCCAGACAGGGAACTATGGCTACACCTTC
NA,TRBV30,NA,TRBJ2-1,CAWRMQGGHNEQFF,TGTGCCTGGAGAATGCAGGGAGGCCACAATGAGCAGTTCTTC
NA,TRBV6-5,NA,TRBJ1-1,CASSLDRANTEAFF,TGTGCCAGCAGCTTGGACAGAGCGAACACTGAAGCTTTCTTT
NA,TRBV30,NA,TRBJ1-2,CAWSVARTLSGYTF,TGTGCCTGGAGTGTCGCCAGGACCCTAAGCGGCTACACCTTC
NA,TRBV5-6,NA,TRBJ2-7,CASSAQGYSYEQYF,TGTGCCAGCAGCGCACAGGGATATAGCTACGAGCAGTACTTC
NA,TRBV19,NA,TRBJ1-3,CASSIQWGNTIYF,TGTGCCAGTAGTATCCAATGGGGAAACACCATATATTTT
NA,TRBV3-1/TRBV3-2,NA,TRBJ2-1,CASSQSGYQHSHTDEQFF,TGTGCCAGCAGCCAAAGCGGGTATCAACATTCACACACAGATGAGCAGTTCTTC
NA,TRBV7-3,NA,TRBJ2-7,CASSSGVCRYEQYF,TGTGCCAGCAGCTCAGGGGTATGTCGATACGAGCAGTACTTC
NA,TRBV28,NA,TRBJ1-2,CASSYVDRSNYGYTF,TGTGCCAGCAGTTACGTGGACAGAAGTAACTATGGCTACACCTTC
NA,TRBV7-9,NA,TRBJ2-7,CASSRGVGREIIYEQYF,TGTGCCAGCAGCCGTGGGGTTGGACGGGAGATTATCTACGAGCAGTACTTC
once,TRBV18,TRBD2,TRBJ2-5,CASSPKAGVQETQYF,TGTGCCAGCTCACCAAAAGCGGGGGTCCAAGAGACCCAGTACTTC
NA,TRBV27,NA,TRBJ2-7,CASSYLGGHYEQYF,TGTGCCAGCAGTTACCTCGGGGGACACTACGAGCAGTACTTC
NA,TRBV24-1,NA,TRBJ2-1,CATSDGSYNEQFF,TGTGCCACCAGTGATGGGTCCTACAATGAGCAGTTCTTC
NA,TRBV9,NA,TRBJ2-2,CASSVAGANTGELFF,TGTGCCAGCAGCGTAGCGGGAGCGAACACCGGGGAGCTGTTTTTT
NA,TRBV14,NA,TRBJ1-1,CASSQESDSEAFF,TGTGCCAGCAGCCAAGAGTCGGACAGTGAAGCTTTCTTT
NA,TRBV29-1,NA,TRBJ1-1,CSVAKELNTEAFF,TGCAGCGTTGCCAAGGAGTTGAACACTGAAGCTTTCTTT